This is a list of T cell receptor beta chains from one sample in a study of CXCR3-negative and CXCR3-positive naive CD8 T cells. TCRdb re-analyzed the 5' RACE reads; it lists each CDR3 protein once, without DNA. Its clone listing holds around 140,000 distinct CDR3 sequences. Sequenced sample: naive CXCR3+ CD8+ T cells from blood. These receptors all come from a human donor in good health. Some clones in this sample may be carry-over from other donors' samples. The CDR3 runs from the conserved cysteine through the conserved F or W. The order of the fields is V gene, J gene, CDR3 protein.

V gene: TRBV24-1
J gene: TRBJ2-1
CDR3 protein: CATSDLRTAYEQFF

V gene: TRBV7-8
J gene: TRBJ2-1
CDR3 protein: CASSSWTGPLGLLEQFF

V gene: TRBV7-2
J gene: TRBJ2-1
CDR3 protein: CASNDSDRDAEQFF

V gene: TRBV28
J gene: TRBJ1-5
CDR3 protein: CASSLLQGRDQPQHF

V gene: TRBV29-1
J gene: TRBJ2-7
CDR3 protein: CSALPGQKVEQYF

V gene: TRBV28
J gene: TRBJ2-7
CDR3 protein: CASSLLLEWTYEQYF

V gene: TRBV29-1
J gene: TRBJ2-3
CDR3 protein: CSVDSETRPDTQYF

V gene: TRBV20-1
J gene: TRBJ2-1
CDR3 protein: CSARGMWAGDEQFF

V gene: TRBV3-1
J gene: TRBJ1-1
CDR3 protein: CASSQGWTGLSTEAFF

V gene: TRBV29-1
J gene: TRBJ2-1
CDR3 protein: CSVSGTEIYNEQFF

V gene: TRBV27
J gene: TRBJ2-5
CDR3 protein: CASSFRALQETQYF

V gene: TRBV29-1
J gene: TRBJ2-7
CDR3 protein: CSVDVQGPTYEQYF

V gene: TRBV29-1
J gene: TRBJ1-4
CDR3 protein: CSAIKRTDEKLFF

V gene: TRBV4-1
J gene: TRBJ2-3
CDR3 protein: CASSQSPGLSASTDTQYF

V gene: TRBV24-1
J gene: TRBJ2-5
CDR3 protein: CATSNLTLRETQYF

V gene: TRBV7-8
J gene: TRBJ2-2
CDR3 protein: CASSFTKGWREAGTGELFF

V gene: TRBV7-6
J gene: TRBJ2-1
CDR3 protein: CASSSPRGTYNEQFF

V gene: TRBV5-1
J gene: TRBJ2-7
CDR3 protein: CASSLGGSDEQYF

V gene: TRBV7-9
J gene: TRBJ2-1
CDR3 protein: CASSLFARGGNEQFF

V gene: TRBV11-2
J gene: TRBJ1-2
CDR3 protein: CASSFGGWDRQSGYTF

V gene: TRBV12-3/TRBV12-4
J gene: TRBJ2-5
CDR3 protein: CASSLGTSAQETQYF